This T cell receptor beta chain was recorded in a study of cytomegalovirus exposure and HLA in healthy donors. Overall study: From about 179 million T cells, an earlier analysis saw around 120 million unique TCR beta sequences. Drawn from HLA-typed donors, 80 million to 100 million unique TCRs were held in an early data release.

CDR1 and CDR2 (germline): MDHEN, SYDVKM. This CDR3 is 15 amino acids long. The V end was cut by 3 bases, the J end by 0 bases, with 9 bases between. Overall study findings and caveats: V- and J-gene trimming in TCR beta was tied to a missense DCLRE1C variant by an analysis performed later.

Points on this clone: What it binds is not known.

PCR primers comprised 60 Vbeta and 13 Jbeta primers. Measured with immunoSEQ multiplex PCR; TCRdb has only the in-frame clones, and not every one. In the table there are 90,000 to 100,000 clones, approximately 76% of which are singletons. This chain uses TRBV28 with TRBJ2-4; weak D call: TRBD2 (7 bases). Sequencing input: PBMCs. The sequence was collected from a woman aged 55-69 years in good health and CMV-seropositive. The CDR3 here is CASSFGGRAKNIQYF. The CDR3, as DNA: TGTGCCAGCAGTTTCGGGGGGCGAGCCAAAAACATTCAGTACTTC.